The 28 T cell receptor beta chains below were found in one sample sequenced in a study of blood T cell repertoires in COVID-19. The method was immunoSEQ multiplex PCR; TCRdb's version includes in-frame clones alone and lacks a portion of them. The sample lists fewer than 200,000 clones, around 87% occurring once. The sequenced sample consisted of PBMCs or T cells enriched from blood (not recorded which). The source is a woman between 40 and 55 years old in a cohort exposed to, infected with or recovered from COVID-19 (not recorded which).

The V call is TRBV9, the J call TRBJ2-7, with a weak D call TRBD2 (5 bases). This CDR3 is 13 amino acids long. Germline assignment: CDR1 SGDLS and CDR2 YYNGEE. Trimming cost V 4 bases and J 0 bases, with 8 bases left between them. The CDR3 loop is CASSTGSSYEQYF. The CDR3 nucleotides read TGTGCCAGCAGCACGGGGAGCTCCTACGAGCAGTACTTC.

CDR3 sequence reads: CASSPEWREVETQYF. Written as DNA, the CDR3 is TGTGCCAGCAGCCCCGAGTGGCGGGAGGTGGAGACCCAGTACTTC. The gene calls are TRBV4-2 and TRBJ2-5, with 8 nucleotides matching TRBD2. Trimming removed 4 bases from V and 5 bases from J; junction bases left unmatched: 9. The CDR3 has 15 amino acids. Germline V lookup: CDR1 LGHNA, CDR2 YNFKEQ.

J is TRBJ2-2 and V is TRBV6-5; perhaps TRBD1 as D (6 bases). Between the trimmed V and J ends, which lost 0 bases and 1 base, there was a span of 9 bases. Germline V lookup: CDR1 MNHEY, CDR2 SVGAGI. The CDR3 spans 16 residues. CDR3 bases: TGTGCCAGCAGTTACTCGTTGGACAGGAACACCGGGGAGCTGTTTTTT. This codes for CASSYSLDRNTGELFF.

J is TRBJ2-7 and V is TRBV12-3 or TRBV12-4, with 11 bases matching TRBD1. V dropped 6 bases and J dropped 5; count of bases not matched to a gene: 3. The CDR3 consists of 13 residues. The CDR3 coding sequence is TGTGCCAGCAGATGGGACAGGGGGAACGAGCAGTACTTC. Encoded protein: CASRWDRGNEQYF.

The chain carries TRBV7-2 and TRBJ2-5; tentative D call: TRBD2 (5 bases). V was trimmed by 4 bases and J by 5 bases, leaving 14 bases between them. The germline V gene encodes CDR1 SGHTA and CDR2 FQGNSA. The length of the CDR3 is 14 residues. This CDR3 is CASSSSTGEETQYF. CDR3 sequence (DNA): TGTGCCAGCAGCTCAAGTACCGGGGAGGAGACCCAGTACTTC.

The chain uses TRBV6-5 and TRBJ1-6, with TRBD1 as a possible D gene (6 bases). The CDR3 consists of 15 residues. Germline V CDR1 and CDR2: MNHEY, SVGAGI. The V end was cut by 6 bases, the J end by 5 bases, with 14 bases between. The CDR3 DNA sequence: TGTGCCAGCAGCACCACAGGGCTGAATAATTCACCCCTCCACTTT. This gives the protein CASSTTGLNNSPLHF.

V usage is TRBV19 and J usage is TRBJ2-7; 9 bases are a match to TRBD2. Germline V gene sequence: CDR1 LNHDA, CDR2 SQIVND (reference sequence). Trimming took 5 bases from V and 1 from J; bases not matched to a gene: 3. CDR3 length: 14 residues. CDR3: CASSASGTSYEQYF. The CDR3 DNA sequence: TGTGCCAGTAGTGCTAGCGGGACGTCCTACGAGCAGTACTTC. Supplemented by reference TRBV19 and TRBJ2-7, the full variable domain reads DGGITQSPKYLFRKEGQNVTLSCEQNLNHDAMYWYRQDPGQGLRLIYYSQIVNDFQKGDIAEGYSVSREKKESFPLTVTSAQKNPTAFYLCASSASGTSYEQYFGPGTRLTVT.

The chain couples TRBV7-6 to TRBJ1-6; TRBD1 matches at 7 bases. Per the germline V gene, CDR1 is SGHVS and CDR2 is FNYEAQ. The CDR3 contains 15 residues. The V segment lost 1 base and the J segment 9 bases; nucleotides outside the gene matches: 6. The CDR3 region is CASSLGPGGRSPLHF. The DNA of the CDR3 is TGTGCCAGCAGCTTAGGCCCAGGGGGGCGTTCACCCCTCCACTTT.

The chain uses TRBV3-1 (or the pseudogene TRBV3-2) and TRBJ2-5; TRBD2 is a possible D gene (5 bases). V was pared by 1 base and J by 2 bases, with 11 bases between. CDR1 LGHDT and CDR2 YNNKEL come from the germline V gene (reference sequence). This CDR3 is 15 amino acids long. The CDR3 DNA reads as TGTGCCAGCAGCCAAGTGATCTCGGGACAAGAGACCCAGTACTTC. Translated, it gives CASSQVISGQETQYF.

The chain is built from TRBV7-9 and TRBJ1-5; D is ambiguous. Germline CDR1 and CDR2: SEHNR and FQNEAQ (reference sequence). The V gene lost 0 bases and the J gene lost 2 bases, with 5 bases spanning the gap. The CDR3 runs to 14 residues. CDR3 amino acids: CASSLAAGNQPQHF. The CDR3 DNA reads as TGTGCCAGCAGCTTAGCGGCTGGCAATCAGCCCCAGCATTTT.

The V call is TRBV4-1, the J call TRBJ2-5, with 10 bases lining up with TRBD1. The CDR3 sequence is 17 residues long. CDR1 is MGHRA and CDR2 is YSYEKL in the germline V gene. The ends lost 2 bases at V and 4 bases at J; junction bases unmatched: 10. In DNA, the CDR3 is TGCGCCAGCAGCCAACGTTCTGGTCGGGACAGGGGAGAGACCCAGTACTTC. Its translation is CASSQRSGRDRGETQYF.

The V gene is TRBV5-1, the J gene TRBJ1-1, with TRBD1 matching over 9 bases. Germline V gene data show CDR1 as SGHRS and CDR2 as YFSETQ. This CDR3 region has 17 residues. V lost 3 bases to trimming and J lost 1 base; unmatched junction nucleotides: 10. Here the CDR3 reads CASSSNPPTGGNTEAFF. CDR3 sequence (DNA): TGCGCCAGCAGCTCAAACCCCCCGACAGGGGGGAACACTGAAGCTTTCTTT.

CDR3 residues: CASSYRQGGNGYTF. CDR3 in DNA: TGTGCCAGCAGTTATAGGCAAGGAGGGAATGGCTACACCTTC. The chain couples TRBV6-5 to TRBJ1-2; D uncertain. This CDR3 comprises 14 residues. Deletions cut 3 bases from V and 6 bases from J, with 14 bases between. Germline CDR1 MNHEY, CDR2 SVGAGI.

Of note for this clone: The identical CDR3 is also encoded by other nucleotide sequences in the sample. The rearrangement joins TRBV19 to TRBJ2-7; 10 positions agree with TRBD2. From germline, CDR1 is LNHDA and CDR2 SQIVND (reference sequence). The CDR3 contains 14 residues. V lost 1 base, J lost 3 bases, and 0 bases stayed unmatched. CDR3 protein: CASSIASGSYEQYF. DNA of the CDR3: TGTGCCAGTAGTATAGCTAGCGGGAGCTACGAGCAGTACTTC.

This clone was found a few times. This rearrangement joins TRBV9 to TRBJ1-2; D is possibly TRBD1 (6 bases). Trimming shortened V by 4 bases and J by 5 bases, and 18 bases separated the two germline ends. Germline CDR1 reads SGDLS; CDR2 reads YYNGEE. The length of the CDR3 is 15 residues. CDR3 DNA sequence: TGTGCCAGCAGCCAACCTCGGGACAACTTTTATGGCTACACCTTC. Residues: CASSQPRDNFYGYTF.

The chain joins TRBV5-1 to TRBJ2-1, with TRBD2 identical over 9 bases. This CDR3 is built from 15 residues. Germline V gene sequence: CDR1 SGHRS, CDR2 YFSETQ. The trim removed 4 bases at V and 9 bases at J, leaving 11 bases unmatched. CDR3 sequence: CASSLAPSGGSEQFF. The CDR3 DNA reads as TGCGCCAGCAGCCTGGCCCCCAGCGGGGGGTCTGAGCAGTTCTTC. Supplemented by reference TRBV5-1 and TRBJ2-1, the full variable domain reads KAGVTQTPRYLIKTRGQQVTLSCSPISGHRSVSWYQQTPGQGLQFLFEYFSETQRNKGNFPGRFSGRQFSNSRSEMNVSTLELGDSALYLCASSLAPSGGSEQFFGPGTRLTVL.

This chain links TRBV4-2 with TRBJ1-5, with a weak D call TRBD1 (6 bases). Germline V gene data show CDR1 as LGHNA and CDR2 as YNFKEQ. V was pared by 0 bases and J by 0 bases, with 18 bases between. This CDR3 comprises 19 residues. The CDR3 coding sequence is TGTGCCAGCAGCCAAGAATCCCAAACCAGGGGTTATAGCAATCAGCCCCAGCATTTT. As protein: CASSQESQTRGYSNQPQHF.

Only one count was recorded for this clone. The genes are TRBV27 and TRBJ1-1, with 9 bases that match TRBD1. The CDR3 length is 17 residues. Germline CDR1 is MNHEY and CDR2 is SMNVEV (reference sequence). V lost 3 bases, J lost 1 base, and 9 bases stayed unmatched. The CDR3 DNA reads as TGTGCCAGCAGTTTCGTGACAGGGGGGAATAGGAACACTGAAGCTTTCTTT. Protein product: CASSFVTGGNRNTEAFF.

V gene TRBV7-2 combines with J gene TRBJ2-7; TRBD2 matches at 9 bases. V shed 0 bases and J 2 bases; nucleotides not matched to a gene: 2. This CDR3 comprises 15 residues. Germline assignment: CDR1 SGHTA and CDR2 FQGNSA. The CDR3 DNA reads TGTGCCAGCAGCTTAGCGAGCGGGGGGCCCTACGAGCAGTACTTC. Translation: CASSLASGGPYEQYF.

V is TRBV18 and J is TRBJ2-7; D may be TRBD2 (6 bases). The germline gives CDR1 KGHSH, CDR2 LQKENI. The V end was cut by 5 bases, the J end by 6 bases, with 14 bases between. The CDR3 covers 13 residues. The CDR3: CASSASGEGEQYF. The CDR3 DNA sequence: TGTGCCAGCTCAGCGTCGGGGGAAGGCGAGCAGTACTTC.

The gene calls are TRBV28 and TRBJ2-6; 7 bases fit TRBD1. The CDR3 covers 16 residues. CDR1 is MDHEN, CDR2 SYDVKM, per germline. Trimming at V came to 3 bases and at J to 5 bases, leaving 7 bases not matched to a gene. The CDR3: CASSFLPQGRANVLTF. For the CDR3, the DNA is TGTGCCAGCAGTTTCCTCCCACAGGGGAGGGCCAACGTCCTGACTTTC. The variable domain in full, completed from reference TRBV28 and TRBJ2-6, reads DVKVTQSSRYLVKRTGEKVFLECVQDMDHENMFWYRQDPGLGLRLIYFSYDVKMKEKGDIPEGYSVSREKKERFSLILESASTNQTSMYLCASSFLPQGRANVLTFGAGSRLTVL.

V and J are TRBV2 and TRBJ2-5, with 10 bases identical to TRBD2. The CDR3 spans 16 residues. Germline CDR1 reads SNHLY; CDR2 reads FYNNEI. The trim removed 4 bases at V and 4 bases at J, leaving 9 bases unmatched. DNA of the CDR3: TGTGCCAGCAGTGGACTTCTAGCGGGGGACGGAGAGACCCAGTACTTC. Translating gives CASSGLLAGDGETQYF.

This chain links TRBV4-3 with TRBJ1-4; D might be TRBD1 (5 bases). CDR3 size: 16 residues. V dropped 6 bases and J dropped 8 bases, with 22 bases sitting between them. CDR1 and CDR2 from the germline V gene are LGHNA and YSLEER. CDR3 in DNA: TGCGCCAGCAGTCCAAGAACGTCGGGGGGTAGGGAAAAACTGTTTTTT. This encodes CASSPRTSGGREKLFF.

V usage is TRBV13 and J usage is TRBJ2-1; 7 positions match TRBD1. Germline V gene sequence: CDR1 PRHDT, CDR2 FYEKMQ (reference sequence). The ends lost 5 bases at V and 0 bases at J; junction bases unmatched: 7. The CDR3 spans 16 residues. CDR3 sequence reads: CASSKGQWSSYNEQFF. CDR3 nucleotide sequence: TGTGCCAGCAGCAAGGGACAGTGGAGCTCCTACAATGAGCAGTTCTTC.

The chain is built from TRBV29-1 and TRBJ1-2; D is uncertain. V was pared by 3 bases and J by 6 bases, with 11 bases between. Looked up from germline, CDR1 is SQVTM and CDR2 is ANQGSEA. The CDR3 runs 12 residues. In DNA form, the CDR3 reads TGCAGCGTTGAGGAGGCGGGAAATGGCTACACCTTC. Protein product: CSVEEAGNGYTF.

The chain employs TRBV6-5 and TRBJ2-3, with D perhaps TRBD2 (5 bases). The CDR3 totals 14 residues. V shed 7 bases and J shed 3 bases, with 14 bases lying between them. Looked up from germline, CDR1 is MNHEY and CDR2 is SVGAGI. The CDR3 spells CASKVGRGTDTQYF. In DNA form, the CDR3 reads TGTGCCAGCAAAGTAGGGCGCGGGACAGATACGCAGTATTTT.

The genes are TRBV2 and TRBJ1-3; no clear D. CDR1 and CDR2 (germline): SNHLY, FYNNEI. Deletions cut 6 bases from V and 0 bases from J, with 15 bases between. This CDR3 is 16 amino acids long. The CDR3 nucleotides are TGTGCCAGCAGGGCTTCAGGAAGCTCCTCTGGAAACACCATATATTTT. Residues: CASRASGSSSGNTIYF. The full variable domain, with the rest looked up from reference TRBV2 and TRBJ1-3, is EPEVTQTPSHQVTQMGQEVILRCVPISNHLYFYWYRQILGQKVEFLVSFYNNEISEKSEIFDDQFSVERPDGSNFTLKIRSTKLEDSAMYFCASRASGSSSGNTIYFGEGSWLTVV.

The chain is built from TRBV5-6 and TRBJ1-2; tentative D call: TRBD1 (5 bases). V was trimmed by 4 bases and J by 5 bases, leaving 15 bases between them. The CDR3 length is 14 residues. The germline V gene encodes CDR1 SGHDT and CDR2 YYEEEE. Here the CDR3 DNA reads TGTGCCAGCAGCCCCTCGGGGGGGTTGTATGGCTACACCTTC. Protein sequence: CASSPSGGLYGYTF.